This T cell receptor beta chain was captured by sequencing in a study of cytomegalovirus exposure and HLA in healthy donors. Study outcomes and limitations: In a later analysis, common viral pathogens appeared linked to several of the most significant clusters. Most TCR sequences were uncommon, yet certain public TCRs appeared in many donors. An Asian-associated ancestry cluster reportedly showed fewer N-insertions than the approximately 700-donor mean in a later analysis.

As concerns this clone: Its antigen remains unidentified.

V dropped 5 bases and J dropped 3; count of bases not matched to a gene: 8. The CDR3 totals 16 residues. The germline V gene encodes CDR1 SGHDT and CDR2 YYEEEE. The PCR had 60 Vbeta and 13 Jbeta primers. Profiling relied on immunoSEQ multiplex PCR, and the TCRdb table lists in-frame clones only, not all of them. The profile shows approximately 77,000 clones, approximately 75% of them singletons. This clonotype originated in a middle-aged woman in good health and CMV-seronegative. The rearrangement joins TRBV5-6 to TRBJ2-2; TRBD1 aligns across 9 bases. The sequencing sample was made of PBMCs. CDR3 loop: CASSLTGGGDTGELFF. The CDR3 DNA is TGTGCCAGCAGTTTGACAGGGGGGGGAGACACCGGGGAGCTGTTTTTT. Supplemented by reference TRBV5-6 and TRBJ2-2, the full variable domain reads DAGVTQSPTHLIKTRGQQVTLRCSPKSGHDTVSWYQQALGQGPQFIFQYYEEEERQRGNFPDRFSGHQFPNYSSELNVNALLLGDSALYLCASSLTGGGDTGELFFGEGSRLTVL.